Each of the 15 T cell receptor beta chains below was sequenced from the same sample in a study of cytomegalovirus exposure and HLA in healthy donors (dated by TCRdb to about 2017). The library was obtained by the immunoSEQ multiplex PCR assay. For the multiplex PCR, a mixture combining 60 forward primers for TCR Vbeta segments and 13 reverse primers for TCR Jbeta segments was used. The table comes from immuneACCESS by way of TCRdb, which keeps in-frame sequences with V and J called. Part of the clones is missing from these tables; in studies checked, under half for an unresolved V gene and the rest for unknown reasons. The table for this sample lists a few hundred thousand clones; 80% to 95% of them were counted only once. The ten largest clones take up 1.7% of the sample. The sample taken for sequencing was PBMCs. These receptors were obtained from a girl aged 2-10 years in good health and CMV-seronegative.

The rearrangement uses TRBV2 and TRBJ2-6; 7 bases fit TRBD1. V gave up 7 bases and J gave up 0 bases; unmatched junction bases: 9. The length of the CDR3 is 17 residues. Germline lookup yields CDR1 SNHLY and CDR2 FYNNEI. The DNA of the CDR3 is TGTGCCAGCACTGGGGACAGAGTTCCCTCTGGGGCCAACGTCCTGACTTTC. It encodes CASTGDRVPSGANVLTF.

CDR3 amino acids: CASSFAASGLSDTQYF. In DNA form, the CDR3 reads TGTGCCAGCAGCTTTGCGGCTAGCGGATTATCAGATACGCAGTATTTT. The chain uses TRBV7-9 and TRBJ2-3; 7 bases agree with TRBD2. Germline trimming cut 3 bases from V and 4 bases from J; bases unmatched to any gene: 10. From germline, CDR1 is SEHNR and CDR2 FQNEAQ (reference sequence). The CDR3 contains 16 residues.

The chain uses TRBV18 and TRBJ1-1, with D possibly matching TRBD1 (5 bases). CDR1 and CDR2 (germline): KGHSH, LQKENI. This CDR3 comprises 13 residues. Trimming left V 5 bases short and J 5 bases short, with 12 bases between. The CDR3 DNA is TGTGCCAGCTCAAACTTGGACAAGACTGAAGCTTTCTTT. Translating it yields CASSNLDKTEAFF.

This clone was detected once. The CDR3 loop is CASSYGGVYGYTF. CDR3 DNA: TGTGCCAGCAGTTATGGGGGGGTCTATGGCTACACCTTC. V is TRBV6-5 and J is TRBJ1-2, with D possibly TRBD1 on 5 matching bases. Trimming cost V 3 bases and J 4 bases, with 9 bases left between them. The CDR3 consists of 13 residues. Germline V gene sequence: CDR1 MNHEY, CDR2 SVGAGI.

The chain employs TRBV19 and TRBJ1-2, with D hard to call. Germline V gives CDR1 LNHDA, CDR2 SQIVND (reference sequence). The CDR3 is made up of 11 amino acids. The CDR3 sequence: CVLLSIRGYTF. For the CDR3, the DNA is TGTGTCCTGCTATCAATTCGGGGCTACACCTTC.

This clone was observed a single time. J is TRBJ2-7 and V is TRBV6-5; 7 bases are shared with TRBD1. Germline CDR1 reads MNHEY; CDR2 reads SVGAGI. J lost 1 base, V lost 4 bases, and 4 bases had no gene match. The CDR3 loop spans 14 amino acids. This CDR3 reads CASSSTGSSYEQYF. CDR3 DNA sequence: TGTGCCAGCAGTTCGACAGGGTCATCCTACGAGCAGTACTTC.

The chain has TRBV6-5 and TRBJ1-3, with TRBD1 matching over 8 bases. CDR3 length: 15 residues. Unmatched junction bases numbered 8, after V lost 6 bases and J lost 4 bases. Germline-derived CDR1 and CDR2 are MNHEY and SVGAGI. The CDR3 DNA reads TGTGCCAGCAGCCGAACAGGGGGTCAAGGAAACACCATATATTTT. Its translation is CASSRTGGQGNTIYF.

The rearrangement joins TRBV29-1 to TRBJ2-7; possible D gene TRBD2, 5 bases. V was cut by 7 bases and J by 4 bases, with 17 bases left in between. The germline CDR1 and CDR2 sequences are SQVTM and ANQGSEA. CDR3 size: 13 residues. CDR3 loop: CSAKWGVGYEQYF. Here the CDR3 DNA reads TGCAGCGCTAAATGGGGAGTTGGATACGAGCAGTACTTC.

The CDR3 region has the DNA TGTGCCAGCAGCTTAGTGTCCGCCGTACTGGACGAGCAGTACTTC. Residues: CASSLVSAVLDEQYF. The gene calls are TRBV11-2 and TRBJ2-7; unclear D gene. This CDR3 has 15 residues. The germline V gene encodes CDR1 SGHAT and CDR2 FQNNGV. Trimming stripped 1 base from V and 5 bases from J, with 15 bases between.

The V call is TRBV7-9, the J call TRBJ1-4; D unresolved. The CDR3 runs 15 residues. Germline CDR1 reads SEHNR; CDR2 reads FQNEAQ (reference sequence). The V end was cut by 4 bases, the J end by 6 bases, with 15 bases between. DNA of the CDR3: TGTGCCAGCAGCTCCCTTGCGGACTCTTATGAAAAACTGTTTTTT. Amino acids: CASSSLADSYEKLFF.

The rearrangement links TRBV20-1 to TRBJ2-2; D remains unclear. The germline gives CDR1 DFQATT, CDR2 SNEGSKA (reference sequence). V was pared by 5 bases and J by 5 bases, with 6 bases between. This CDR3 has 11 amino acids. This CDR3 reads CSAPVTGELFF. The CDR3 DNA reads TGCAGTGCTCCGGTGACCGGGGAGCTGTTTTTT.

This clone was seen a single time. This sequence joins TRBV9 and TRBJ1-2; 8 bases agree with TRBD1. V lost 4 bases and J lost 2; bases outside the gene matches: 13. The germline V gene has CDR1 SGDLS and CDR2 YYNGEE. The CDR3 consists of 17 residues. CDR3 sequence (DNA): TGTGCCAGCAGCCGCGACGTCACAGGGGGACGGAACTATGGCTACACCTTC. Residues: CASSRDVTGGRNYGYTF.

The chain links TRBV5-6 to TRBJ2-3, with D uncertain. Deletions cut 1 base from V and 6 bases from J, with 6 bases between. The CDR3 loop spans 12 amino acids. CDR1 SGHDT and CDR2 YYEEEE come from the germline V gene. In DNA form, the CDR3 reads TGTGCCAGCAGCTTGTCGGTTGATACGCAGTATTTT. It codes for CASSLSVDTQYF.

The chain couples TRBV19 to TRBJ2-7, with 11 bases identical to TRBD1. The CDR3 length is 15 residues. Unmatched junction bases numbered 6, after V lost 5 bases and J lost 3 bases. In germline, CDR1 is LNHDA, CDR2 SQIVND (reference sequence). CDR3 in amino acids: CASSPRTGGGYEQYF. DNA for the CDR3: TGTGCCAGTAGTCCCCGGACAGGGGGCGGCTACGAGCAGTACTTC. Together with reference TRBV19 and TRBJ2-7, the CDR3 gives the full variable domain: DGGITQSPKYLFRKEGQNVTLSCEQNLNHDAMYWYRQDPGQGLRLIYYSQIVNDFQKGDIAEGYSVSREKKESFPLTVTSAQKNPTAFYLCASSPRTGGGYEQYFGPGTRLTVT.

The rearrangement joins TRBV27 to TRBJ2-5, with a tentative D call TRBD1 (6 bases). CDR3 length equals 14 residues. Looked up from germline, CDR1 is MNHEY and CDR2 is SMNVEV (reference sequence). The V gene lost 8 bases and the J gene lost 4 bases, with 17 bases spanning the gap. The CDR3 reads CASRPSGAGETQYF. The CDR3 coding sequence is TGTGCCAGCCGACCCTCAGGGGCGGGAGAGACCCAGTACTTC.